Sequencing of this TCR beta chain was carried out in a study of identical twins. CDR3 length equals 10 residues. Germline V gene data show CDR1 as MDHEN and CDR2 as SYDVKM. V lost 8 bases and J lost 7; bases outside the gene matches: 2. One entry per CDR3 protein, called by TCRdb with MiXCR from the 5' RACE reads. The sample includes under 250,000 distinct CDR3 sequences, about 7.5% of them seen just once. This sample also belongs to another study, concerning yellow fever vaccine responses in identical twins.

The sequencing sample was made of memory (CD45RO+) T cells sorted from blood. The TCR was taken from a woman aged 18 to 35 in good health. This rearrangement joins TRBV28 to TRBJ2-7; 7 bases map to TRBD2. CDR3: CASLGREQYF. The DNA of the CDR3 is TGTGCCAGCCTCGGGAGGGAGCAGTACTTC. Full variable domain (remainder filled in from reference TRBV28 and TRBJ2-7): DVKVTQSSRYLVKRTGEKVFLECVQDMDHENMFWYRQDPGLGLRLIYFSYDVKMKEKGDIPEGYSVSREKKERFSLILESASTNQTSMYLCASLGREQYFGPGTRLTVT.